The subject of this entry is one TCR beta chain. The antigen it binds to is not known. Qualities for individual bases were not recorded, and no much larger clone is one base off. Other DNA sequences from this sample encode an identical CDR3 as well. These data originate in a study of blood T cell repertoires in COVID-19 (dated by TCRdb to the early 2020s). For context, the study as a whole: Collaborator samples came from the United States, Italy and Spain and covered acute and convalescent phases of COVID-19. The prospective study material was composed of cDNA or gDNA derived from T cells, B-cell-depleted T cells, or PBMCs. The dataset comprised deeply sampled blood TCRbeta repertoires from subjects exposed to, actively infected with, or recovered from COVID-19. The repertoires were released in a freely available public database meant as a resource for research on the immune response to SARS-CoV-2. The samples were drawn from the first 160 participants of the ongoing ImmuneRACE study and from 1,254 subjects provided by 6 global collaborators. The sample metadata nearly always contained a de-identified subject ID, COVID-19 status, age in years and sex. Where HLA class I and class II types were available, the types were taken from metadata supplied by the sample provider, not from assay-based typing.

Study-level results and caveats: The quantity of clinical and demographic metadata differed by source and by participant and was supplied without curation.

Taken from the germline V gene (reference sequence), the CDR1 and CDR2 loops are DFQATT and SNEGSKA. CDR3 length: 8 amino acids, cysteine to phenylalanine. Only the CDR3 DNA is retained, 24 bases long and in frame from the first base. The immunoSEQ Assay, a bias-controlled multiplex PCR, was used to amplify TCRbeta CDR3 regions from genomic DNA. The authors processed their data as follows. The number of nucleated cells in each sample was estimated from the amplification of reference gene primers within the assay. Sequence reads were collapsed and filtered to measure the absolute abundance of every unique TCRbeta CDR3 rearrangement. Productive Simpson clonality was computed per sample as the square root of Simpson's diversity index over productive rearrangements. What TCRdb holds here is the immuneACCESS table cut down to in-frame rearrangements. Part of the clones is not present; checked against another copy, under half of the missing clones reflect an unresolved V gene, and the others are unexplained. V, J and clone size reflect that table, while D and trimming were determined from the DNA. The sample table shows more than 200,000 clones, and roughly 80% are seen once. The top ten hold around 4.2% of the sample.

Collaborating institutions collected whole blood in K2EDTA tubes following their own protocols. For TCRbeta analysis, collaborators shipped samples in one of three forms: frozen whole blood, isolated PBMCs, or DNA extracted from either of those sample types. Sequencing was done on a sample of peripheral blood. This receptor was obtained from a man aged 55 to 70 with acute or convalescent COVID-19. The receptor chain draws on TRBV20-1 and TRBJ1-2, with an unclear D gene assignment. The CDR3 sequence is CSARGYTF. The sequenced DNA: TGCAGCGCTCGTGGCTACACCTTC.